The 29 T cell receptor beta chains below all came from one sample that was sequenced in a study of CD8 T cells in ankylosing spondylitis. Study-level findings and limits: Several highly homologous variants formed a TCR beta motif that appeared characteristic of ankylosing spondylitis blood.

TCRdb independently ran MiXCR on the 5' RACE reads; one entry per CDR3 protein. The sample lists approximately 550,000 distinct CDR3 sequences; 9.5% to 15% were seen once. Their recognized antigens are unknown. Sequenced: blood, either unsorted or a sorted T cell fraction (not recorded which). Receptors originate from a male donor with ankylosing spondylitis.

The V call is TRBV12-3 or TRBV12-4, the J call TRBJ2-2, with D perhaps matching TRBD1 (5 bases). The CDR3 runs to 12 residues. The ends were cut back, 6 bases at V and 14 bases at J, with 16 bases in the middle. CDR3 in amino acids: CASSLTATGLFF. In nucleotides, the CDR3 is TGTGCCAGCAGCCTGACAGCCACCGGTCTGTTTTTT.

The gene calls are TRBV2 and TRBJ2-5; a weak D match, TRBD2 (5 bases). The CDR3 length is 15 residues. The V gene lost 0 bases and the J gene lost 5 bases, with 13 bases spanning the gap. Germline CDR1 is SNHLY and CDR2 is FYNNEI. The CDR3 protein is CASSEAPAVRETQYF. The CDR3, as DNA: TGTGCCAGCAGTGAAGCGCCAGCGGTCCGGGAGACCCAGTACTTC.

This clonotype was seen more than once but under ten times. The gene calls are TRBV29-1 and TRBJ1-2; a possible D gene is TRBD1 (5 bases). The CDR3 has 11 amino acids. V was cut by 3 bases and J by 6 bases, with 8 bases left in between. Germline loops: CDR1 SQVTM, CDR2 ANQGSEA. In DNA form, the CDR3 reads TGCAGCGTTGAGGCAGGGAATGGCTACACCTTC. It yields the protein CSVEAGNGYTF.

The chain combines TRBV19 with TRBJ1-4, with TRBD1 matching 9 bases. The germline gives CDR1 LNHDA, CDR2 SQIVND (reference sequence). V trimming: 8 bases; J trimming: 8 bases; junction bases outside the gene matches: 6. The CDR3 is 13 residues long. The CDR3 nucleotides are TGTGCCAGTTTGGGACAGGGTCGCGAAAAACTGTTTTTT. Translation gives CASLGQGREKLFF.

J is TRBJ2-3 and V is TRBV20-1, with TRBD2 matching 7 bases. In germline, CDR1 is DFQATT, CDR2 SNEGSKA (reference sequence). Trimming cost V 1 base and J 4 bases; bases outside gene matches: 11. The CDR3 covers 16 residues. CDR3 protein: CSARGGRDYVADTQYF. The CDR3 DNA follows: TGCAGTGCTAGAGGGGGGAGGGATTACGTCGCAGATACGCAGTATTTT.

The J gene is TRBJ1-1, the V gene TRBV5-1; D ambiguous. The V end lost 4 bases, the J end lost 1 base, and 11 bases lay between the germline ends. Germline V gene lookup returns CDR1 SGHRS and CDR2 YFSETQ. CDR3 length equals 14 residues. CDR3: CASSPGWGNTEAFF. CDR3 nucleotide sequence: TGCGCCAGCAGCCCAGGCTGGGGGAACACTGAAGCTTTCTTT. The full variable domain, rest sourced from reference TRBV5-1 and TRBJ1-1, is KAGVTQTPRYLIKTRGQQVTLSCSPISGHRSVSWYQQTPGQGLQFLFEYFSETQRNKGNFPGRFSGRQFSNSRSEMNVSTLELGDSALYLCASSPGWGNTEAFFGQGTRLTVV.

This clonotype has just a few counts. This chain uses TRBV27 with TRBJ2-1, with 10 bases aligning to TRBD2. The CDR3 extends over 16 amino acids. Trimming cost V 2 bases and J 5 bases; bases outside gene matches: 6. Looked up from germline, CDR1 is MNHEY and CDR2 is SMNVEV (reference sequence). The CDR3 sequence is CASSLPAGGPHNEQFF. For the CDR3, the DNA is TGTGCCAGCAGTTTACCAGCGGGAGGGCCCCACAATGAGCAGTTCTTC.

The chain employs TRBV7-6 and TRBJ2-1, with TRBD2 matching over 9 bases. V dropped 5 bases and J dropped 8; count of bases not matched to a gene: 13. This CDR3 comprises 16 residues. The germline gives CDR1 SGHVS, CDR2 FNYEAQ. The CDR3 region has the DNA TGTGCCAGCAGCCAACCTACGGGGACTAGCTCATATGAGCAGTTCTTC. It is translated as CASSQPTGTSSYEQFF.

In this sample, this clonotype turned up a few times. The chain links TRBV12-3 or TRBV12-4 to TRBJ1-5; a weak D match, TRBD1 (6 bases). This CDR3 comprises 16 residues. Trimming took off 7 bases at V and 0 bases at J, with 16 bases between the two ends. The CDR3 region has the DNA TGTGCCAGCACCTCGGAACAGGGCGATAGCAATCAGCCCCAGCATTTT. Translated, it gives CASTSEQGDSNQPQHF.

This clonotype was recorded a few times. The rearrangement joins TRBV6-6 to TRBJ1-4; no clear D gene. The CDR3 runs to 12 residues. Germline V gene lookup returns CDR1 MNHNY and CDR2 SVGAGI (reference sequence). V lost 2 bases and J 2 bases, leaving 0 bases between the germline ends. The CDR3 nucleotides read TGTGCCAGCAGTTACACTAATGAAAAACTGTTTTTT. This encodes CASSYTNEKLFF.

The V call is TRBV20-1, the J call TRBJ2-1, with a possible D match to TRBD1 (6 bases). The length of the CDR3 is 14 residues. Germline values: CDR1 DFQATT, CDR2 SNEGSKA (reference sequence). Trimming left V 4 bases short and J 3 bases short, with 13 bases between. In DNA, the CDR3 is TGCAGTGCTACCCGTCCGGACAGCTACAATGAGCAGTTCTTC. The encoded protein is CSATRPDSYNEQFF.

V is TRBV6-1 and J is TRBJ2-7; no reliable D call. Germline CDR1 is MNHNS and CDR2 is SASEGT. V was trimmed by 6 bases and J by 2 bases, leaving 17 bases between them. There are 15 residues in the CDR3. The CDR3, as DNA: TGTGCCAGCAGCGCCGCACAGTCCCTACCCTACGAGCAGTACTTC. Translated, it gives CASSAAQSLPYEQYF.

This clonotype was detected only a few times. The chain has TRBV10-3 and TRBJ2-7; 10 bases match TRBD2. CDR3 length: 15 residues. From germline, CDR1 is ENHRY and CDR2 SYGVKD. V trimming: 2 bases; J trimming: 3 bases; junction bases outside the gene matches: 4. The CDR3: CAISELGTSDYEQYF. CDR3 DNA sequence: TGTGCCATCAGTGAGCTTGGGACTAGCGACTACGAGCAGTACTTC.

The chain joins TRBV29-1 to TRBJ2-2; tentatively, D is TRBD1 (6 bases). Germline CDR1 and CDR2: SQVTM and ANQGSEA. CDR3 size: 14 residues. CDR3 nucleotide sequence: TGCGGAGCTTGGAGAGGGGGTTTAGCCGGGGAGCTGTTTTTT. Protein sequence: CGAWRGGLAGELFF.

The chain links TRBV27 to TRBJ2-3; D not certain. This CDR3 is 11 amino acids long. CDR1 and CDR2 (germline): MNHEY, SMNVEV (reference sequence). The germline V and J ends were trimmed by 9 bases and 4 bases, with 8 bases remaining between them. The CDR3 is CARGRADTQYF. The CDR3 coding sequence is TGTGCCAGGGGAAGGGCAGATACGCAGTATTTT.

The gene calls are TRBV4-2 and TRBJ1-4; 8 bases are shared with TRBD1. Germline V gene sequence: CDR1 LGHNA, CDR2 YNFKEQ. This CDR3 contains 14 residues. Trimming cost V 2 bases and J 7 bases; bases outside gene matches: 3. The CDR3 sequence is CASSQRQGSEKLFF. CDR3 nucleotide sequence: TGTGCCAGCAGCCAAAGACAGGGGAGTGAAAAACTGTTTTTT.

The chain couples TRBV7-2 to TRBJ2-3; D is uncertain. Germline V CDR1 and CDR2: SGHTA, FQGNSA. Deletions cut 1 base from V and 14 bases from J, with 13 bases between. The CDR3 contains 12 residues. The CDR3 nucleotides are TGTGCCAGCAGCTTAGAAGAGATTCTGTGGTATTTT. This sequence encodes CASSLEEILWYF.

The table lists this clonotype with a few counts. V and J are TRBV20-1 and TRBJ1-5; D unclear. V shed 3 bases and J shed 9 bases, with 18 bases lying between them. The CDR3 runs to 14 residues. Germline CDR1 reads DFQATT; CDR2 reads SNEGSKA (reference sequence). The CDR3 here is CSARISVSPGPQHF. DNA of the CDR3: TGCAGTGCTAGGATTTCCGTCTCTCCTGGGCCCCAGCATTTT.

This clonotype was recorded a few times. The V and J genes are TRBV24-1 and TRBJ2-5, with a tentative D call TRBD1 (5 bases). The CDR3 spans 13 residues. Germline V gene sequence: CDR1 KGHDR, CDR2 SFDVKD. Between the trimmed V and J ends, which lost 4 bases and 5 bases, there was a span of 10 bases. The CDR3 DNA sequence: TGTGCCACCAGTGACCCAGGGTTGGAGACCCAGTACTTC. Translating it yields CATSDPGLETQYF.

The chain employs TRBV5-6 and TRBJ2-3; unclear D gene. CDR3 size: 16 residues. Trimming took 1 base from V and 2 from J, leaving 14 bases between them. Looked up from germline, CDR1 is SGHDT and CDR2 is YYEEEE. The CDR3 DNA reads TGTGCCAGCAGCTTGTCGGCAGGTCCTTCCACAGATACGCAGTATTTT. Translating it yields CASSLSAGPSTDTQYF.

For the CDR3, the DNA is TGCGCCAGCAGCCGGGACAGAAACATTCAGTACTTC. It specifies CASSRDRNIQYF. The chain recombines TRBV5-1 with TRBJ2-4; TRBD1 matches 7 bases. V was pared by 4 bases and J by 6 bases, with 1 base of the junction left unmatched. Germline lookup yields CDR1 SGHRS and CDR2 YFSETQ. The CDR3 loop spans 12 amino acids. Using reference TRBV5-1 and TRBJ2-4 for the parts outside the CDR3, the full variable domain is KAGVTQTPRYLIKTRGQQVTLSCSPISGHRSVSWYQQTPGQGLQFLFEYFSETQRNKGNFPGRFSGRQFSNSRSEMNVSTLELGDSALYLCASSRDRNIQYFGAGTRLSVL.

The chain employs TRBV14 and TRBJ2-5; unclear D gene. There are 13 residues in the CDR3. Trimming cost V 2 bases and J 1 base, with 5 bases left between them. Germline loops: CDR1 SGHDN, CDR2 FVKESK. This chain's CDR3 is CASSQLGQETQYF. In DNA, the CDR3 is TGTGCCAGCAGCCAACTTGGCCAAGAGACCCAGTACTTC.

This clonotype was observed a handful of times. This chain links TRBV11-2 with TRBJ2-6; 11 bases align to TRBD1. The V segment lost 8 bases and the J segment 4 bases; nucleotides outside the gene matches: 16. The length of the CDR3 is 19 residues. Germline CDR1 SGHAT, CDR2 FQNNGV. CDR3 sequence (DNA): TGTGCCAGCTCCAGGGGGCCCGGACAGGGGGCGGAAGGGGCCAACGTCCTGACTTTC. Translation gives CASSRGPGQGAEGANVLTF.

The chain uses TRBV19 and TRBJ2-7, with 11 bases aligning to TRBD2. V gave up 4 bases and J gave up 0 bases; unmatched junction bases: 8. The CDR3 is 17 amino acids. The germline V gene has CDR1 LNHDA and CDR2 SQIVND (reference sequence). The CDR3: CASSTKGLAAASYEQYF. In DNA form, the CDR3 reads TGTGCCAGTAGTACAAAGGGACTAGCGGCAGCCTCCTACGAGCAGTACTTC.

The J gene is TRBJ2-1, the V gene TRBV11-3, with TRBD2 matching over 8 bases. Germline CDR1 is SGHNT and CDR2 is YENEEA. This CDR3 comprises 15 residues. The V gene end was trimmed by 4 bases and the J gene end by 3 bases; junction bases not matched to a gene: 5. This chain's CDR3 is CASSSGTRNYNEQFF. CDR3 bases: TGTGCCAGCAGCTCCGGGACTAGGAACTACAATGAGCAGTTCTTC.

The chain recombines TRBV10-3 with TRBJ2-5; 8 nucleotides agree with TRBD2. The CDR3 is 13 residues long. Germline CDR1 and CDR2: ENHRY and SYGVKD. The junction had 5 bases not matched to a gene; V was cut back by 7 bases and J by 4 bases. This chain's CDR3 is CAITERELETQYF. CDR3 coding DNA: TGTGCCATCACCGAGCGGGAGCTAGAGACCCAGTACTTC.

Regarding this clonotype: With a much larger clone just one base away, this may be a read error. V and J are TRBV5-4 and TRBJ1-1, with a weak D call TRBD1 (6 bases). In germline, CDR1 is SGHNT, CDR2 YYREEE (reference sequence). This CDR3 region has 14 residues. Trimming removed 2 bases at V and 0 bases at J, with 8 bases between. CDR3 sequence (DNA): TGTGCCAGCAGCTTTACAGGGATGAACACTGAAGCTTTCTTT. It encodes CASSFTGMNTEAFF.

The chain uses TRBV9 and TRBJ2-3; maybe TRBD2 (6 bases). This CDR3 spans 15 amino acids. V was clipped by 0 bases and J by 4 bases, with 12 bases between them. Germline V lookup: CDR1 SGDLS, CDR2 YYNGEE. CDR3 DNA: TGTGCCAGCAGCGTAGCAGCGGGTTCGTCAGATACGCAGTATTTT. This gives the protein CASSVAAGSSDTQYF.

CDR3 DNA: TGTGCCAGCAGTGCAGGCCTAGGGGCTTTCTTT. Its protein is CASSAGLGAFF. The chain combines TRBV2 with TRBJ1-1; no definite D call. V shed 4 bases and J shed 11 bases, with 11 bases lying between them. Germline V gene data show CDR1 as SNHLY and CDR2 as FYNNEI. This CDR3 has 11 residues.